Included here is one T cell receptor beta chain sequence, with context. Its antigen remains unidentified. This record comes from a study of T cell repertoires in cytomegalovirus infection. In TCRdb, the reads were re-called with MiXCR into one record per CDR3 protein. This table has approximately 590,000 distinct CDR3 sequences, just under 40% appearing once. The sequenced sample was cultured PBMCs, obtained from culture after CMV antigen stimulation. The receptor's source is a human donor in good health (CMV status not recorded). Some clones in this sample may be carry-over from other donors' samples.

Here the CDR3 DNA reads TGTGCCAGCAGAGTACAGGGCTTGAACACTGAAGCTTTCTTT. Protein: CASRVQGLNTEAFF. This chain links TRBV2 with TRBJ1-1; tentatively, D is TRBD1 (6 bases). This CDR3 region has 14 residues. Trimming took off 6 bases at V and 0 bases at J, with 11 bases between the two ends. In germline, CDR1 is SNHLY, CDR2 FYNNEI.